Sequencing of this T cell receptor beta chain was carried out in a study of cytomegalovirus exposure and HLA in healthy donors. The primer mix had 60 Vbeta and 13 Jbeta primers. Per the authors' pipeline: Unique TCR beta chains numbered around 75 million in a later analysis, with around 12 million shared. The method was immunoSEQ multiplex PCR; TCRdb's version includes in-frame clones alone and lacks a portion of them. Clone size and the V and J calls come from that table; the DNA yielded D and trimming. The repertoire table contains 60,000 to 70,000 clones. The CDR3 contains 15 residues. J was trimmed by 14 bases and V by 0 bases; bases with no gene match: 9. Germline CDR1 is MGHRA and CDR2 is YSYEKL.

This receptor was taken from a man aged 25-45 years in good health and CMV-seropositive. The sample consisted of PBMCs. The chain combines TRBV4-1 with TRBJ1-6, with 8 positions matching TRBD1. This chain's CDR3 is CASSQETGVFQSLHF. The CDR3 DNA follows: TGCGCCAGCAGCCAAGAGACAGGGGTTTTTCAGTCCCTCCACTTT.